This T cell receptor beta chain was documented in a study of radiation and T cells in renal cell carcinoma. Findings of the study overall: Without pretreatment biopsies, baseline tumor clonotype presence was undetermined.

With respect to this clone: Its antigen is not identified.

Using immunoSEQ multiplex PCR, the repertoire was profiled, and TCRdb retains in-frame clones only, with some absent. The table shows roughly 130,000 clones, with roughly 84% occurring only once. Time point in this sample: baseline pretreatment blood. The treatment is: 15 Gy SBRT to primary tumor, nephrectomy 4 weeks later. V was pared by 0 bases and J by 4 bases, with 6 bases of the junction left unmatched. This CDR3 region has 16 residues. CDR1 and CDR2 from the germline V gene are SGDLS and YYNGEE. The sequenced sample was blood, obtained from a patient whose treatment included radiotherapy and nephrectomy. The sequence derives from a woman in her fifties or sixties with renal cell carcinoma. The chain links TRBV9 to TRBJ2-5; 10 bases line up with TRBD2. As DNA, the CDR3 is TGTGCCAGCAGCGTAGGCGAGCGGGGGGGCCGAGAGACCCAGTACTTC. Protein product: CASSVGERGGRETQYF.